The T cell receptor (beta chain) under discussion was sequenced for a study of blood T cell repertoires in COVID-19. About the research overall: Both acute and convalescent COVID-19 samples were obtained from the United States, Italy and Spain. From T cells, B-cell-depleted T cells, or PBMCs came the material, which was cDNA or gDNA.

Deletions cut 4 bases from V and 5 bases from J, with 12 bases between. Germline V gene sequence: CDR1 SGHRS, CDR2 YFSETQ. The CDR3 covers 14 residues. Original methodology: By means of reference gene primer amplification, nucleated cell counts were estimated. Produced via immunoSEQ multiplex PCR; TCRdb's table is partial and in-frame only. V and J calls and clone size follow that table, whereas D and trimming were derived from the DNA. The sample has about 100,000 clones, roughly nine tenths seen once. This clone was detected only a few times. Input material: peripheral blood. This sequence was found in a man between 50 and 59 years old with acute or convalescent COVID-19. This rearrangement joins TRBV5-1 to TRBJ2-2, with D perhaps TRBD2 (5 bases). The CDR3 loop reads CASSRRVATGELFF. In nucleotides, the CDR3 is TGCGCCAGCAGCCGGCGGGTGGCTACCGGGGAGCTGTTTTTT.